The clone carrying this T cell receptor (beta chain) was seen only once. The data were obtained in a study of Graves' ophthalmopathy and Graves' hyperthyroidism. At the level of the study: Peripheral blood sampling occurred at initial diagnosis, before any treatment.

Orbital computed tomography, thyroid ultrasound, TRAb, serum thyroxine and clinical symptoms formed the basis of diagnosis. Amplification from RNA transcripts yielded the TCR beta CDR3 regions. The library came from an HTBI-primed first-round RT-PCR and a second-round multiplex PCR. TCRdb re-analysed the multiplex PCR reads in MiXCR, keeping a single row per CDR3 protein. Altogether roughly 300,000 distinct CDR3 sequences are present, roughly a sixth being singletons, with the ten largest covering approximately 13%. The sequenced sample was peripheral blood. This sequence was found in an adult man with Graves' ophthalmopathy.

The CDR3 DNA reads as TGTGCCAGCAGTTACGGGGGGTCAGACTATTCACCCCTCCACTTT. Protein sequence: CASSYGGSDYSPLHF. The genes are TRBV12-3 or TRBV12-4 and TRBJ1-6, with a possible D match to TRBD1 (5 bases). Between the trimmed V and J ends, which lost 4 bases and 8 bases, there was a span of 15 bases. The CDR3 extends over 15 amino acids.